Below, 32 T cell receptor beta chains from the same sample are listed, as sequenced in a study of blood T cell repertoires in COVID-19. Clones were sequenced by immunoSEQ multiplex PCR, and TCRdb holds only the in-frame ones, with some missing. The sample shows 150,000 to 200,000 clones, around 90% of them seen only once. Material: peripheral blood. These receptors were taken from a man between 35 and 55 years old with acute or convalescent COVID-19.

This clone came up a few times. The rearrangement uses TRBV4-1 and TRBJ1-3; a possible D gene is TRBD1 (6 bases). The CDR3 is made up of 20 amino acids. The V end was cut by 2 bases, the J end by 0 bases, with 23 bases between. Germline V gives CDR1 MGHRA, CDR2 YSYEKL. Here the CDR3 reads CASSQNPQGTRSFSGNTIYF. CDR3 nucleotide sequence: TGCGCCAGCAGCCAAAACCCACAGGGTACTCGGAGCTTCTCTGGAAACACCATATATTTT.

The chain employs TRBV18 and TRBJ1-5, with D uncertain. V lost 6 bases to trimming and J lost 4 bases, with 7 bases between them. Germline V CDR1 and CDR2: KGHSH, LQKENI. CDR3 length: 12 amino acids. CDR3 amino acids: CASSPENQPQHF. CDR3 in DNA: TGTGCCAGCTCTCCCGAGAATCAGCCCCAGCATTTT.

This chain joins TRBV2 and TRBJ2-3; 7 bases line up with TRBD2. Germline assignment: CDR1 SNHLY and CDR2 FYNNEI. V lost 5 bases and J lost 9; bases outside the gene matches: 14. This CDR3 comprises 15 residues. The CDR3 is CASSIQKGGAGTQYF. CDR3 nucleotides: TGTGCCAGCAGTATCCAAAAGGGAGGGGCAGGGACGCAGTATTTT.

The chain employs TRBV7-8 and TRBJ1-4; the D gene is possibly TRBD1 (6 bases). CDR1 and CDR2 (germline): SGHVS, FQNEAQ. V was cut by 2 bases and J by 1 base, with 14 bases left in between. The CDR3 covers 17 residues. CDR3 in amino acids: CASSLRRGEGTNEKLFF. CDR3 coding DNA: TGTGCCAGCAGCTTACGGAGGGGGGAGGGAACTAATGAAAAACTGTTTTTT.

The V and J genes are TRBV19 and TRBJ2-5; TRBD2 might be the D (6 bases). Germline V gene data show CDR1 as LNHDA and CDR2 as SQIVND (reference sequence). Between the trimmed V and J ends, which lost 1 base and 5 bases, there was a span of 14 bases. CDR3 length: 15 residues. CDR3 sequence (DNA): TGTGCCAGTAGTATAGGGTCATACCGGGGGGAGACCCAGTACTTC. It translates to CASSIGSYRGETQYF.

The chain combines TRBV5-1 with TRBJ2-2; perhaps TRBD1 as D (5 bases). Germline lookup yields CDR1 SGHRS and CDR2 YFSETQ. V was trimmed by 4 bases and J by 7 bases, leaving 17 bases between them. The CDR3 loop spans 15 amino acids. CDR3 sequence reads: CASSPPDTQLGELFF. In DNA form, the CDR3 reads TGCGCCAGCAGCCCGCCGGACACACAACTCGGGGAGCTGTTTTTT.

The chain joins TRBV12-3 or TRBV12-4 to TRBJ2-7, with TRBD2 matching 7 bases. V dropped 7 bases and J dropped 2; count of bases not matched to a gene: 5. The CDR3 loop spans 13 amino acids. The chain's CDR3 is CASTAGLAYEQYF. As DNA, the CDR3 is TGTGCCAGCACCGCCGGACTAGCCTACGAGCAGTACTTC.

The CDR3 DNA is TGTGCCAGCAGGCCACAGGGGCCTACCTACGAGCAGTACTTC. It codes for CASRPQGPTYEQYF. The chain recombines TRBV28 with TRBJ2-7, with 7 bases matching TRBD1. The CDR3 runs 14 residues. The J segment lost 2 bases and the V segment lost 6 bases, leaving 7 bases of the junction unmatched. Germline V CDR1 and CDR2: MDHEN, SYDVKM.

A few counts support this clone. The chain is built from TRBV9 and TRBJ2-7; no reliable D call. This CDR3 has 14 amino acids. V lost 0 bases and J lost 1, with 8 bases in between. Germline CDR1 is SGDLS and CDR2 is YYNGEE. The DNA of the CDR3 is TGTGCCAGCAGCGTAGTGCCAGGTTCCTACGAGCAGTACTTC. It is translated as CASSVVPGSYEQYF.

This clone was seen once. The J gene is TRBJ2-3, the V gene TRBV9, with TRBD2 identical over 14 bases. V was pared by 0 bases and J by 0 bases, with 6 bases of the junction left unmatched. The germline gives CDR1 SGDLS, CDR2 YYNGEE. The CDR3 sequence is 19 residues long. The CDR3, as DNA: TGTGCCAGCAGCGTAGAGGGGACTAGCGGGAGAACTAGCACAGATACGCAGTATTTT. Translated, it gives CASSVEGTSGRTSTDTQYF.

The V call is TRBV5-1, the J call TRBJ2-7; 7 bases fit TRBD1. CDR3 length equals 15 residues. Germline trimming cut 6 bases from V and 4 bases from J; bases unmatched to any gene: 13. The V gene's germline CDR1 is SGHRS and CDR2 YFSETQ. CDR3 DNA: TGCGCCAGCATCGAGCGGCCAGGGGGAAGGTACGAGCAGTACTTC. Amino acids: CASIERPGGRYEQYF.

This chain uses TRBV5-5 with TRBJ2-5; 13 bases fit TRBD2. The V gene end was trimmed by 3 bases and the J gene end by 7 bases; junction bases not matched to a gene: 9. Germline values: CDR1 SGHKS, CDR2 YYEKEE (reference sequence). The CDR3 loop spans 16 amino acids. Here the CDR3 DNA reads TGTGCCAGCAGCTCCCGGACTAGCGGGGGTCACGGGACCCAGTACTTC. Protein sequence: CASSSRTSGGHGTQYF.

CDR3 residues: CASGDRPNYGYTF. CDR3 nucleotide sequence: TGTGCCAGCGGGGACAGGCCTAACTATGGCTACACCTTC. The gene calls are TRBV6-5 and TRBJ1-2, with TRBD1 matching over 8 bases. Germline CDR1 and CDR2: MNHEY and SVGAGI. V lost 8 bases to trimming and J lost 0 bases; unmatched junction nucleotides: 2. This CDR3 is 13 amino acids long.

Notes on this clone: Other DNA sequences within the sample encode an identical CDR3. The chain combines TRBV18 with TRBJ2-3, with D possibly being TRBD2 (5 bases). Germline-derived CDR1 and CDR2 are KGHSH and LQKENI. The CDR3 sequence is 14 residues long. V lost 0 bases, J lost 4 bases, and 8 bases lay in between. This CDR3 is CASSPPTRADTQYF. DNA for the CDR3: TGTGCCAGCTCACCACCTACGAGGGCAGATACGCAGTATTTT.

This clone was found once. The chain is built from TRBV6-5 and TRBJ1-1, with D uncertain. This CDR3 is 13 amino acids long. Looked up from germline, CDR1 is MNHEY and CDR2 is SVGAGI. V gave up 7 bases and J gave up 1 base, with 10 bases separating them. The chain's CDR3 is CASTVSPNTEAFF. CDR3 sequence (DNA): TGTGCCAGCACAGTGTCTCCGAACACTGAAGCTTTCTTT.

This CDR3 is CASSLRQGSPLHF. The CDR3 DNA follows: TGTGCCAGCAGTCTAAGACAGGGCTCACCCCTCCACTTT. The genes are TRBV12-3 or TRBV12-4 and TRBJ1-6, with TRBD1 matching 7 bases. This CDR3 has 13 amino acids. After removal of 5 bases from V and 10 bases from J, the junction contained 5 bases not matched to a gene.

The chain recombines TRBV28 with TRBJ2-1; D is perhaps TRBD2 (9 bases). The CDR3 is 19 amino acids. Trimming stripped 5 bases from V and 4 bases from J, with 27 bases between. Germline CDR1 MDHEN, CDR2 SYDVKM. CDR3 in amino acids: CASSPRTGLSSGVYNEQFF. The CDR3 region has the DNA TGTGCCAGCAGTCCCCGGACAGGGCTTTCTAGCGGGGTTTACAATGAGCAGTTCTTC.

The chain uses TRBV9 and TRBJ2-5; the match to TRBD1 covers 7 bases. Germline V gene lookup returns CDR1 SGDLS and CDR2 YYNGEE. The length of the CDR3 is 14 residues. The V segment lost 2 bases and the J segment 3 bases; nucleotides outside the gene matches: 4. The CDR3 region is CASSVAGTEETQYF. The DNA of the CDR3 is TGTGCCAGCAGCGTCGCCGGGACAGAAGAGACCCAGTACTTC.

This clone was picked up one time. The V and J genes are TRBV18 and TRBJ2-5; D gene ambiguous. CDR3 length equals 14 residues. Trimming shortened V by 3 bases and J by 2 bases, and 10 bases separated the two germline ends. CDR1 is KGHSH and CDR2 is LQKENI in the germline V gene. The CDR3 loop reads CASSPLPRQETQYF. The CDR3 DNA reads TGTGCCAGCTCACCTTTGCCTCGGCAAGAGACCCAGTACTTC.

The rearrangement joins TRBV28 to TRBJ2-5; D is uncertain. Germline V gene sequence: CDR1 MDHEN, CDR2 SYDVKM. The CDR3 length is 13 residues. Trimming took off 3 bases at V and 0 bases at J, with 5 bases between the two ends. The CDR3 region has the DNA TGTGCCAGCAGTTTTCTCTACCAAGAGACCCAGTACTTC. Its protein is CASSFLYQETQYF.

The CDR3 nucleotides read TGTGCCAGCAGTTACGGCTCCCTAGGCTATGGCTACACCTTC. It translates to CASSYGSLGYGYTF. The rearrangement links TRBV27 to TRBJ1-2; D gene uncertain. Germline V lookup: CDR1 MNHEY, CDR2 SMNVEV (reference sequence). CDR3 length: 14 residues. V was shortened by 4 bases and J by 4 bases, with 13 bases between the two germline ends.

This chain links TRBV24-1 with TRBJ2-3; TRBD1 aligns across 8 bases. V was clipped by 4 bases and J by 1 base; unmatched bases: 6. The CDR3 consists of 16 residues. From germline, CDR1 is KGHDR and CDR2 SFDVKD. The CDR3 protein is CATSDPHRGGTDTQYF. The CDR3 bases are TGTGCCACCAGTGACCCGCACAGGGGGGGCACAGATACGCAGTATTTT.

The V call is TRBV19, the J call TRBJ1-4; no clear D gene. The ends were cut back, 7 bases at V and 6 bases at J, with 6 bases in the middle. This CDR3 region has 11 residues. Germline assignment: CDR1 LNHDA and CDR2 SQIVND (reference sequence). As DNA, the CDR3 is TGTGCCAGTACCTCTTATGAAAAACTGTTTTTT. Residues: CASTSYEKLFF.

This rearrangement joins TRBV6-5 to TRBJ2-2; 7 bases align to TRBD2. Germline CDR1 is MNHEY and CDR2 is SVGAGI. After removal of 0 bases from V and 7 bases from J, the junction contained 8 bases not matched to a gene. The CDR3 consists of 16 residues. The CDR3 nucleotides are TGTGCCAGCAGTTACTCGGTCGCCAGGGACTACGGGGAGCTGTTTTTT. It encodes CASSYSVARDYGELFF.

This rearrangement joins TRBV12-5 to TRBJ2-5; 8 positions agree with TRBD2. The CDR3 contains 16 residues. CDR1 LGHNT and CDR2 FRNRAP come from the germline V gene. Unmatched junction bases numbered 7, after V lost 2 bases and J lost 2 bases. This chain's CDR3 is CASGLTPAGAQETQYF. CDR3 nucleotide sequence: TGTGCTAGTGGTTTGACCCCAGCGGGGGCACAAGAGACCCAGTACTTC.

The V call is TRBV5-1, the J call TRBJ2-5; D gene ambiguous. The V end was cut by 0 bases, the J end by 5 bases, with 11 bases between. CDR3 length: 14 amino acids. Germline CDR1 is SGHRS and CDR2 is YFSETQ. The CDR3: CASSLEAAHETQYF. The CDR3, as DNA: TGCGCCAGCAGCTTGGAGGCGGCCCACGAGACCCAGTACTTC. Complete variable domain (other parts from reference TRBV5-1 and TRBJ2-5): KAGVTQTPRYLIKTRGQQVTLSCSPISGHRSVSWYQQTPGQGLQFLFEYFSETQRNKGNFPGRFSGRQFSNSRSEMNVSTLELGDSALYLCASSLEAAHETQYFGPGTRLLVL.

The CDR3 region has the DNA TGTGCCAGCAGCCTATGGCGTGTTAGCGGGGGGGCAGGGGAGACCCAGTACTTC. Translation: CASSLWRVSGGAGETQYF. The chain joins TRBV7-8 to TRBJ2-5, with TRBD2 identical over 11 bases. V was clipped by 5 bases and J by 5 bases; unmatched bases: 16. Germline CDR1 is SGHVS and CDR2 is FQNEAQ. The CDR3 runs 18 residues.

This clone was observed a few times. The chain links TRBV5-5 to TRBJ1-1; D remains ambiguous. The CDR3 is 13 residues long. V lost 4 bases to trimming and J lost 1 base, with 8 bases between them. Looked up from germline, CDR1 is SGHKS and CDR2 is YYEKEE (reference sequence). The CDR3 DNA reads TGTGCCAGCAGCCAAACTACGAACACTGAAGCTTTCTTT. Amino acids: CASSQTTNTEAFF.

J is TRBJ1-2 and V is TRBV9; 8 nucleotides line up with TRBD1. V dropped 3 bases and J dropped 4; count of bases not matched to a gene: 8. Germline V gene data show CDR1 as SGDLS and CDR2 as YYNGEE. The CDR3 covers 15 residues. The CDR3 loop is CASSGGQGVIYGYTF. The CDR3 DNA sequence: TGTGCCAGCAGCGGCGGACAGGGCGTTATCTATGGCTACACCTTC.

The J gene is TRBJ1-5, the V gene TRBV19; 7 nucleotides agree with TRBD1. This CDR3 has 15 residues. V lost 0 bases to trimming and J lost 1 base; unmatched junction nucleotides: 0. Germline V gene data show CDR1 as LNHDA and CDR2 as SQIVND (reference sequence). CDR3 amino acids: CASSIETGSNQPQHF. The CDR3 DNA reads as TGTGCCAGTAGTATAGAGACAGGGAGCAATCAGCCCCAGCATTTT.

This clone was seen a single time. This CDR3 reads CASSLVAGALQETQYF. In nucleotides, the CDR3 is TGTGCCAGCAGCTTGGTAGCGGGGGCCCTCCAAGAGACCCAGTACTTC. The V and J genes are TRBV5-4 and TRBJ2-5, with 9 positions matching TRBD2. The CDR3 runs 16 residues. The junction had 4 bases not matched to a gene; V was cut back by 0 bases and J by 1 base. Germline V gene sequence: CDR1 SGHNT, CDR2 YYREEE (reference sequence).

This clone was detected only once. The chain carries TRBV2 and TRBJ1-1; 7 positions match TRBD1. The CDR3 totals 15 residues. The V segment lost 3 bases and the J segment 0 bases; nucleotides outside the gene matches: 4. Germline V gene lookup returns CDR1 SNHLY and CDR2 FYNNEI. CDR3 region: CASSDGQVLNTEAFF. CDR3 sequence (DNA): TGTGCCAGCAGTGATGGACAGGTCTTGAACACTGAAGCTTTCTTT. The full variable domain, rest sourced from reference TRBV2 and TRBJ1-1, is EPEVTQTPSHQVTQMGQEVILRCVPISNHLYFYWYRQILGQKVEFLVSFYNNEISEKSEIFDDQFSVERPDGSNFTLKIRSTKLEDSAMYFCASSDGQVLNTEAFFGQGTRLTVV.